In this sample, the clone carrying this T cell receptor (beta chain) turned up a few times. This CDR3 contains 15 residues. With 3 bases removed from V and 0 bases from J, the gap between germline ends came to 11 bases. Germline-derived CDR1 and CDR2 are DFQATT and SNEGSKA (reference sequence). The data are from a study of T cells after yellow fever vaccination. TCRdb called the 5' RACE reads again in MiXCR, with one record for every CDR3 protein. This table has 500,000 to 650,000 distinct CDR3 sequences, about a sixth appearing once. This chain connects TRBV20-1 to TRBJ2-2; D is unresolved. Sequencing used PBMCs, obtained 4 to 5 days after the first yellow fever vaccination. The receptor was isolated from a man younger than 35 who received the YFV17D yellow fever vaccine. CDR3 nucleotide sequence: TGCAGTGCTAGCGGATTTCCCGCGAACACCGGGGAGCTGTTTTTT. The encoded protein is CSASGFPANTGELFF.